The 30 T cell receptor beta chains below were found in one sample sequenced in a study of shared clonotypes between healthy human individuals. The protocol was immunoSEQ multiplex PCR, while the TCRdb copy is restricted to in-frame clones and leaves out a portion. Altogether a few million clones are present, nearly 97% being singletons, with the ten largest covering approximately 0.13%. The specimen sequenced was naive CD4+ T cells sorted from blood. Stated subset: CD45RA+ positively selected. The source is a man aged 18 to 29 in good health.

J is TRBJ1-3 and V is TRBV9; D call uncertain. CDR3 length: 14 residues. The germline gives CDR1 SGDLS, CDR2 YYNGEE. V lost 0 bases to trimming and J lost 4 bases, with 8 bases between them. As DNA, the CDR3 is TGTGCCAGCAGCGTAGGTTACACCGGAAACACCATATATTTT. Translation gives CASSVGYTGNTIYF.

The chain is built from TRBV6-1 and TRBJ1-2; 7 nucleotides match TRBD1. Trimming took 5 bases from V and 3 from J; bases not matched to a gene: 15. The CDR3 runs to 17 residues. The germline gives CDR1 MNHNS, CDR2 SASEGT. The CDR3: CASSQDRVGLRDYGYTF. CDR3 in DNA: TGTGCCAGCAGTCAAGACAGGGTGGGCCTTAGGGACTATGGCTACACCTTC.

The chain joins TRBV7-8 to TRBJ2-1; D not resolved. The CDR3 is 17 residues long. The V and J ends lost 1 base and 4 bases respectively, with 17 bases between them. The germline gives CDR1 SGHVS, CDR2 FQNEAQ. The CDR3 region is CASSLGRVPRNYNEQFF. CDR3 bases: TGTGCCAGCAGCTTAGGCCGGGTCCCGAGGAATTACAATGAGCAGTTCTTC.

V and J are TRBV10-3 and TRBJ1-2; 8 bases agree with TRBD1. V shed 6 bases and J 4 bases; nucleotides not matched to a gene: 10. From germline, CDR1 is ENHRY and CDR2 SYGVKD. The CDR3 length is 15 residues. The CDR3: CAISRDGQGGYGYTF. CDR3 in DNA: TGTGCCATCAGCCGAGATGGACAGGGAGGCTATGGCTACACCTTC.

In its sample, this clone was seen once. The sample carries other DNA sequences with the same CDR3. This chain connects TRBV7-9 to TRBJ2-3, with TRBD1 matching over 10 bases. This CDR3 is built from 15 residues. Germline values: CDR1 SEHNR, CDR2 FQNEAQ (reference sequence). Trimming took 5 bases from V and 3 from J; bases not matched to a gene: 5. CDR3 in DNA: TGTGCCAGCAGCCCGGACAGGGGGTGGACAGATACGCAGTATTTT. Amino acids: CASSPDRGWTDTQYF.

This clone has a single count. The rearrangement links TRBV5-6 to TRBJ1-4, with unresolved D. Trimming left V 2 bases short and J 6 bases short, with 14 bases between. This CDR3 is 15 amino acids long. The germline V gene has CDR1 SGHDT and CDR2 YYEEEE. CDR3 loop: CASSLRGIGDEKLFF. The CDR3 DNA is TGTGCCAGCAGCTTACGAGGGATAGGAGATGAAAAACTGTTTTTT.

With respect to this clone: Other DNA sequences from this sample encode an identical CDR3 as well. V gene TRBV5-1 combines with J gene TRBJ2-5; TRBD2 matches at 10 bases. V shed 1 base and J 1 base; nucleotides not matched to a gene: 4. Looked up from germline, CDR1 is SGHRS and CDR2 is YFSETQ. This CDR3 has 16 amino acids. The CDR3 DNA sequence: TGCGCCAGCAGCTTGCGGCCTAGCGGGGGCCAAGAGACCCAGTACTTC. This gives the protein CASSLRPSGGQETQYF.

The chain combines TRBV11-2 with TRBJ2-5; a weak D match, TRBD2 (6 bases). Trimming took 0 bases from V and 4 from J, leaving 12 bases between them. CDR3 length: 15 residues. CDR1 and CDR2 from the germline V gene are SGHAT and FQNNGV. DNA of the CDR3: TGTGCCAGCAGCTTAGATGGCGGGACTCGAGAGACCCAGTACTTC. It specifies CASSLDGGTRETQYF.

This rearrangement joins TRBV28 to TRBJ1-6; D might be TRBD1 (5 bases). Germline CDR1 is MDHEN and CDR2 is SYDVKM. V shed 7 bases and J shed 9 bases, with 16 bases lying between them. This CDR3 has 14 residues. The CDR3 DNA reads TGTGCCAGCACCGGCGGGGCGTGGGGTTCACCCCTCCACTTT. As protein: CASTGGAWGSPLHF.

J is TRBJ2-7 and V is TRBV5-1; no clear D. The CDR3 spans 12 residues. Per germline, CDR1 SGHRS and CDR2 YFSETQ. V lost 4 bases to trimming and J lost 2 bases, with 7 bases between them. The chain's CDR3 is CASSVTTYEQYF. In DNA form, the CDR3 reads TGCGCCAGCAGCGTGACGACCTACGAGCAGTACTTC.

V usage is TRBV10-3 and J usage is TRBJ2-1; D call uncertain. Germline V gives CDR1 ENHRY, CDR2 SYGVKD. The CDR3 has 15 residues. The ends were cut back, 3 bases at V and 5 bases at J, with 14 bases in the middle. CDR3 sequence reads: CAISDGTLIHNEQFF. The DNA for the CDR3 is TGTGCCATCAGTGACGGCACCCTTATCCACAATGAGCAGTTCTTC.

The chain has TRBV7-9 and TRBJ2-5, with 7 bases matching TRBD2. This CDR3 is built from 15 residues. Germline assignment: CDR1 SEHNR and CDR2 FQNEAQ (reference sequence). V was clipped by 5 bases and J by 5 bases; unmatched bases: 11. The CDR3 coding sequence is TGTGCCAGCAGCCTGGGGCGGAAGGGAGGGGAGACCCAGTACTTC. Amino acid sequence: CASSLGRKGGETQYF.

V usage is TRBV9 and J usage is TRBJ1-2; D is perhaps TRBD1 (6 bases). V dropped 0 bases and J dropped 7 bases, with 16 bases sitting between them. The V gene's germline CDR1 is SGDLS and CDR2 YYNGEE. The length of the CDR3 is 15 residues. The chain's CDR3 is CASSVGSGGKIGYTF. Here the CDR3 DNA reads TGTGCCAGCAGCGTAGGTTCGGGGGGCAAGATTGGCTACACCTTC.

The gene calls are TRBV28 and TRBJ2-5; a weak D match, TRBD2 (6 bases). Per germline, CDR1 MDHEN and CDR2 SYDVKM. Deletions cut 6 bases from V and 1 base from J, with 12 bases between. The CDR3 is 14 amino acids. As DNA, the CDR3 is TGTGCCAGCAGGGCGTTGGGGGGCCAAGAGACCCAGTACTTC. Encoded protein: CASRALGGQETQYF.

The chain recombines TRBV4-1 with TRBJ2-7; 9 nucleotides agree with TRBD2. V gave up 4 bases and J gave up 7 bases; unmatched junction bases: 11. CDR1 is MGHRA and CDR2 is YSYEKL in the germline V gene. This CDR3 is 15 amino acids long. CDR3 in amino acids: CASSRVLAGGREQYF. CDR3 nucleotide sequence: TGCGCCAGCAGCCGCGTGTTGGCGGGGGGGAGAGAGCAGTACTTC.

The chain has TRBV30 and TRBJ2-3; 11 bases fit TRBD2. J gave up 0 bases and V 0 bases, and 5 bases lay outside the gene matches. The V gene's germline CDR1 is GTSNPN and CDR2 SVGIG (reference sequence). The CDR3 runs 17 residues. The CDR3 region has the DNA TGTGCCTGGAGTGTACAGTGGACTAGCGGGAGCACAGATACGCAGTATTTT. Its translation: CAWSVQWTSGSTDTQYF.

Regarding this clone: The same CDR3 also results from other DNA sequences found in this sample. This chain connects TRBV5-1 to TRBJ1-3; D remains ambiguous. Germline values: CDR1 SGHRS, CDR2 YFSETQ. This CDR3 spans 13 amino acids. Trimming removed 4 bases at V and 7 bases at J, with 12 bases between. The CDR3 bases are TGCGCCAGCAGCGATGGACTCGGGAACACCATATATTTT. Amino acid sequence: CASSDGLGNTIYF.

CDR3 sequence (DNA): TGTGCCAGCAGCGAGTTCCCCGGGACAGGGAGGCAAGAGACCCAGTACTTC. It encodes CASSEFPGTGRQETQYF. The gene calls are TRBV9 and TRBJ2-5; TRBD1 agrees at 9 bases. With 3 bases clipped from V and 2 bases from J, the junction kept 11 bases outside the gene matches. Germline CDR1 reads SGDLS; CDR2 reads YYNGEE. The CDR3 runs to 17 residues.

In DNA form, the CDR3 reads TGTGCCAGTAGTTCTGTAGCGGGGCAAAGCTACGAGCAGTACTTC. Its translation is CASSSVAGQSYEQYF. The rearrangement joins TRBV19 to TRBJ2-7, with TRBD2 matching 8 bases. J gave up 3 bases and V 5 bases, and 9 bases lay outside the gene matches. Germline V gene lookup returns CDR1 LNHDA and CDR2 SQIVND (reference sequence). This CDR3 comprises 15 residues.

This clone has more than one count but fewer than ten. Other DNA sequences in the same sample also yield this CDR3. The chain has TRBV6-1 and TRBJ1-4; D is perhaps TRBD1 (5 bases). CDR3 length equals 14 residues. The germline V and J ends were trimmed by 4 bases and 0 bases, with 6 bases remaining between them. From germline, CDR1 is MNHNS and CDR2 SASEGT. The CDR3 DNA reads TGTGCCAGCAGTGTACAGGCAACTAATGAAAAACTGTTTTTT. Translating it yields CASSVQATNEKLFF.

In this sample, this clone turned up once. The same CDR3 also results from other DNA sequences found in this sample. This chain connects TRBV5-1 to TRBJ1-5, with D possibly TRBD1 on 5 matching bases. The CDR3 is 15 amino acids. Germline V lookup: CDR1 SGHRS, CDR2 YFSETQ. The ends were cut back, 2 bases at V and 0 bases at J, with 9 bases in the middle. CDR3 protein: CASSLTGNSNQPQHF. The CDR3 nucleotides are TGCGCCAGCAGCTTAACAGGAAATAGCAATCAGCCCCAGCATTTT.

The V and J genes are TRBV28 and TRBJ2-7, with TRBD2 matching over 12 bases. Trimming at V came to 10 bases and at J to 4 bases, leaving 5 bases not matched to a gene. In germline, CDR1 is MDHEN, CDR2 SYDVKM. The CDR3 is made up of 13 amino acids. CDR3 protein: CATTSGSEYEQYF. DNA for the CDR3: TGTGCCACGACTAGCGGGAGTGAATACGAGCAGTACTTC.

V and J are TRBV11-2 and TRBJ1-5; D is perhaps TRBD1 (6 bases). CDR1 is SGHAT, CDR2 FQNNGV, per germline. CDR3 length: 14 amino acids. With 5 bases removed from V and 3 bases from J, the gap between germline ends came to 11 bases. The CDR3 region has the DNA TGTGCCAGCAGCCCCGGACAGTTCAATCAGCCCCAGCATTTT. It specifies CASSPGQFNQPQHF.

The chain carries TRBV7-2 and TRBJ2-5; 9 bases map to TRBD2. This CDR3 contains 16 residues. Trimming took 1 base from V and 4 from J; bases not matched to a gene: 7. Germline V gene data show CDR1 as SGHTA and CDR2 as FQGNSA. This CDR3 is CASSLVPAGGLETQYF. CDR3 sequence (DNA): TGTGCCAGCAGCTTAGTTCCAGCGGGAGGCTTAGAGACCCAGTACTTC.

The chain recombines TRBV25-1 with TRBJ2-2; D could derive from TRBD1 or TRBD2 (5 bases each). This CDR3 is 15 amino acids long. CDR1 and CDR2 (germline): MGHDK, SYGVNS. The V end lost 2 bases, the J end lost 9 bases, and 16 bases lay between the germline ends. The CDR3: CASSENRGAGRELFF. DNA for the CDR3: TGTGCCAGCAGTGAAAATCGAGGGGCAGGCAGGGAGCTGTTTTTT.

Regarding this clone: One junction end does not reproduce the germline sequence, and a read error may be involved. V is TRBV2 and J is TRBJ2-1, with TRBD2 matching 8 bases. CDR1 and CDR2 from the germline V gene are SNHLY and FYNNEI. This CDR3 spans 13 amino acids. The CDR3 DNA reads as TGTGCCAGCAGGGAAGTTAGCGGGACCCTTCAGTTCTTC. Translated, it gives CASREVSGTLQFF.

The table lists this clone with a count of one. Other DNA sequences from this sample encode an identical CDR3 as well. V and J are TRBV5-1 and TRBJ1-2; TRBD1 might be the D (5 bases). The CDR3 runs to 13 residues. Germline V lookup: CDR1 SGHRS, CDR2 YFSETQ. The germline V and J ends were trimmed by 4 bases and 2 bases, with 9 bases remaining between them. CDR3 protein: CASSPTGNYGYTF. CDR3 DNA sequence: TGCGCCAGCAGCCCTACAGGAAACTATGGCTACACCTTC.

This clone was counted only a few times. The V call is TRBV10-1, the J call TRBJ1-5; D remains unclear. CDR3 length: 13 residues. Germline V gene sequence: CDR1 WNHNN, CDR2 SYGVQD (reference sequence). Trimming took off 3 bases at V and 4 bases at J, with 7 bases between the two ends. CDR3 amino acids: CASSDSGNQPQHF. As DNA, the CDR3 is TGCGCCAGCAGTGATTCAGGTAATCAGCCCCAGCATTTT.

This chain uses TRBV5-1 with TRBJ2-1, with D possibly TRBD2 on 5 matching bases. The CDR3 runs to 15 residues. Trimming took off 4 bases at V and 0 bases at J, with 11 bases between the two ends. Germline CDR1 reads SGHRS; CDR2 reads YFSETQ. CDR3 nucleotide sequence: TGCGCCAGCAGCCTGACTATCTCCTCCTACAATGAGCAGTTCTTC. Translation gives CASSLTISSYNEQFF.

The DNA of the CDR3 is TGCGCCAGCGCCCCCGGGGGGAACACTGAAGCTTTCTTT. Translation: CASAPGGNTEAFF. The chain uses TRBV5-1 and TRBJ1-1; D is possibly TRBD1 (5 bases). Per germline, CDR1 SGHRS and CDR2 YFSETQ. The CDR3 loop spans 13 amino acids. Trimming took off 7 bases at V and 1 base at J, with 11 bases between the two ends. Drawing the rest from reference TRBV5-1 and TRBJ1-1, the complete variable domain is KAGVTQTPRYLIKTRGQQVTLSCSPISGHRSVSWYQQTPGQGLQFLFEYFSETQRNKGNFPGRFSGRQFSNSRSEMNVSTLELGDSALYLCASAPGGNTEAFFGQGTRLTVV.